The text below deals with one TCR beta chain. Libraries were prepared by immunoSEQ multiplex PCR; TCRdb keeps only in-frame clonotypes and omits some of them. The repertoire includes some 67,000 clones, around 90% of them detected once, and approximately 3% sits in the top ten. These data originate in a study of T cells after somatic rescue of genetic block. The V gene's germline CDR1 is SGHNT and CDR2 YYREEE (reference sequence). The length of the CDR3 is 12 residues. The V gene lost 6 bases and the J gene lost 1 base, with 4 bases spanning the gap. The receptor comes from a man aged 40-49 years. The sequencing input was peripheral blood mononuclear cells (PBMCs). The chain uses TRBV5-4 and TRBJ2-2, with D unclear. The CDR3 DNA sequence: TGTGCCAGCAACCTGAACACCGGGGAGCTGTTTTTT. Translation: CASNLNTGELFF.